This T cell receptor (beta chain) was sequenced in a study of cytomegalovirus exposure and HLA in healthy donors. Broader study findings: Certain indistinguishable V segments, among them TRBV6-2 and TRBV6-3, were excluded. Follow-up analysis seemed to connect common viral pathogens with several of the most significant clusters identified. Most TCR sequences were rare, but some public TCRs occurred in many donors.

Use of 60 Vbeta and 13 Jbeta primers characterized the PCR. This table comes from immunoSEQ multiplex PCR, and its TCRdb copy is limited to in-frame clones, with some not included. The top ten clones hold about 1.7% of a sample with around 150,000 clones, 60% to 80% of them seen once. With respect to this clone: The antigen is not known.

CDR1 and CDR2 (germline): SGHVS, FQNEAQ. The junction had 6 bases not matched to a gene; V was cut back by 4 bases and J by 5 bases. CDR3 size: 15 residues. Donors had nominal health at sampling but likely had unrecorded immune exposures. This receptor was taken from a woman aged 25-40 years in good health and CMV-seronegative. V gene TRBV7-8 combines with J gene TRBJ2-5; 11 bases agree with TRBD1. The sequenced sample was PBMCs. The chain's CDR3 is CASSSGQGAWETQYF. CDR3 DNA: TGTGCCAGCAGCTCCGGACAGGGGGCATGGGAGACCCAGTACTTC.